This TCR beta chain was documented in a study of beta chain features in type 1 diabetes. Study results and limitations: The study found moderately but significantly shorter TCRB CDR3s in all four CD4+ subsets of Type 1 diabetes patients. Across patients, naive, central memory and Treg TCRB repertoires exhibited apparently greater similarity than was observed across healthy donors.

Sequenced material consisted of expressed TCRB transcripts (all of the isolated RNA was reverse transcribed). The method was immunoSEQ multiplex PCR; TCRdb's version includes in-frame clones alone and lacks a portion of them. The table shows over 300,000 clones, with roughly a tenth occurring only once. Germline V gene data show CDR1 as SGHKS and CDR2 as YYEKEE (reference sequence). V lost 5 bases to trimming and J lost 0 bases, with 13 bases between them. This CDR3 contains 15 residues. This clone was seen more than once but under ten times. The antigen is not known. CD45RO/CCR7/CD25/CD127/CD95/CD27 staining was used to isolate CD4+ naive, central memory, regulatory and stem cell-like memory cells by sorting.

Sample: central memory CD4+ T cells from blood. The chain is built from TRBV5-5 and TRBJ2-3; weak D call: TRBD1 (6 bases). The TCR originated in a man in his thirties or forties with type 1 diabetes. In DNA form, the CDR3 reads TGTGCCAGCAGGGTGGACAGATCTAGCACAGATACGCAGTATTTT. It translates to CASRVDRSSTDTQYF.